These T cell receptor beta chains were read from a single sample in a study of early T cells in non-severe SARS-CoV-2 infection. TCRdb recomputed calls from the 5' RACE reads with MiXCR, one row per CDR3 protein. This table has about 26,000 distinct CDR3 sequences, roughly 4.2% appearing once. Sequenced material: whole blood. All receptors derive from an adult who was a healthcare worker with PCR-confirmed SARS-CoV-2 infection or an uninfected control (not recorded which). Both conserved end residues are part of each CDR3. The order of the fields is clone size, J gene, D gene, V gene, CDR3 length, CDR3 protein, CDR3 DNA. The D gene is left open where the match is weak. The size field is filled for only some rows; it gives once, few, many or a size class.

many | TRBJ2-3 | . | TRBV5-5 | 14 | CASRTGPSTDTQYF | TGTGCCAGCCGTACAGGACCTAGCACAGATACGCAGTATTTT
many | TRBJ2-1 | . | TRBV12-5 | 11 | CASGPGGKQFF | TGTGCTAGTGGCCCCGGGGGCAAGCAGTTCTTC
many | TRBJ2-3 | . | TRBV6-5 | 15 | CASSYSRSSTDTQYF | TGTGCCAGCAGTTACTCGCGCAGTAGCACAGATACGCAGTATTTT
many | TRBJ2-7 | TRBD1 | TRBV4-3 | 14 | CASSQGGTGHEQYF | TGCGCCAGCAGCCAAGGCGGGACAGGGCACGAGCAGTACTTC
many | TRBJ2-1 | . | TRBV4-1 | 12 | CASSQGGNEQFF | TGCGCCAGCAGCCAAGGGGGAAATGAGCAGTTCTTC
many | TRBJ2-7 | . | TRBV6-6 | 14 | CASTLDGRTYEQYF | TGTGCCAGCACCCTGGACGGTCGGACGTACGAGCAGTACTTC
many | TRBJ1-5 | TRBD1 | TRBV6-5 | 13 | CARRQGAGQPQHF | TGTGCCAGGAGACAGGGGGCAGGTCAGCCCCAGCATTTT
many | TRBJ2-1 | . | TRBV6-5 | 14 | CASRQSISYNEQFF | TGTGCCAGTAGACAGAGTATCTCCTACAATGAGCAGTTCTTC
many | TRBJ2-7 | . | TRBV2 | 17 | CASSDETFGQLSYEQYF | TGTGCCAGCAGCGACGAAACATTTGGACAGCTCTCCTACGAGCAGTACTTC
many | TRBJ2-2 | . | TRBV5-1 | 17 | CASSLFPGGENTGELFF | TGCGCCAGCAGCTTGTTTCCCGGGGGCGAGAACACCGGGGAGCTGTTTTTT
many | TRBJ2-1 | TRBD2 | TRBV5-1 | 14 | CASSQLAGLDEQFF | TGCGCCAGCAGCCAATTAGCGGGGTTGGATGAGCAGTTCTTC
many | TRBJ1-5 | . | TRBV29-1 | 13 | CSVGGYSNQPQHF | TGCAGCGTTGGAGGTTATAGCAATCAGCCCCAGCATTTT
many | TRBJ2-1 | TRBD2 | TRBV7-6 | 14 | CASSFSGGDNEQFF | TGTGCCAGCAGCTTTAGCGGGGGGGACAATGAGCAGTTCTTC
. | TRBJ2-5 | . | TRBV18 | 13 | CASSPPSQETQYF | TGTGCCAGCTCACCACCCTCCCAAGAGACCCAGTACTTC
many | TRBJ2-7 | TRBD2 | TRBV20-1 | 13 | CSATRGNHYEQYF | TGCAGTGCCACGCGGGGGAACCACTACGAGCAGTACTTC
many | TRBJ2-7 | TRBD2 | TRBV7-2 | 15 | CASSPSSGKPYEQYF | TGTGCCAGCAGCCCCTCTAGCGGGAAGCCCTACGAGCAGTACTTC
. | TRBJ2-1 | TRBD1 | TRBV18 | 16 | CASSPYGRDSGNEQFF | TGTGCCAGCTCACCATACGGCAGGGACAGTGGAAATGAGCAGTTCTTC
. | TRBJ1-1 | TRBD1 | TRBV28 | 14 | CASSWDRILTEAFF | TGTGCCAGCAGTTGGGACAGGATCCTCACTGAAGCTTTCTTT
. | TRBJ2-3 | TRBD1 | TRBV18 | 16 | CASSPPSRGLTDTQYF | TGTGCCAGCTCACCACCGAGCAGGGGGCTGACAGATACGCAGTATTTT
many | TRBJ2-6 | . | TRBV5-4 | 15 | CASSLFGAGANVLTF | TGTGCCAGCAGCTTGTTTGGGGCCGGGGCCAACGTCCTGACTTTC
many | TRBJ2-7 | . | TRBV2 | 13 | CASRDPVGWEQYF | TGTGCCAGCCGGGACCCTGTCGGTTGGGAGCAGTACTTC
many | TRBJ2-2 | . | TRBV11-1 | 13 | CASSPGVTGELFF | TGTGCCAGCAGCCCGGGGGTCACCGGGGAGCTGTTTTTT
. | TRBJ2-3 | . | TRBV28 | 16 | CASSLVMALSTDTQYF | TGTGCCAGCAGTTTAGTTATGGCCTTAAGCACAGATACGCAGTATTTT
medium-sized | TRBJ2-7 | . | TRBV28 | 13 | CASSFVGHYEQYF | TGTGCCAGCAGTTTTGTGGGCCACTACGAGCAGTACTTC
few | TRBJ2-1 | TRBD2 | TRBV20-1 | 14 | CSARGTSGVDEQFF | TGCAGTGCTAGGGGGACTAGCGGGGTGGATGAGCAGTTCTTC
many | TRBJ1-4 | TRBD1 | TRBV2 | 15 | CASSGQGGIIEKLFF | TGTGCCAGCAGCGGACAGGGTGGAATAATTGAAAAACTGTTTTTT
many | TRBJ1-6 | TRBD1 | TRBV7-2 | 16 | CASREDGTGYNSPLHF | TGTGCCAGCAGAGAAGACGGGACAGGTTATAATTCACCCCTCCACTTT
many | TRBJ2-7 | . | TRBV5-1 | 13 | CASSFPSRDEQYF | TGCGCCAGCAGCTTTCCAAGTAGGGACGAGCAGTACTTC
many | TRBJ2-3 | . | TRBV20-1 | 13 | CSARGNSGDTQYF | TGCAGTGCTAGAGGGAATAGCGGTGATACGCAGTATTTT
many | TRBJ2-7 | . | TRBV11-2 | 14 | CASSWTDASYEQYF | TGTGCCAGCAGTTGGACAGACGCCTCCTACGAGCAGTACTTC
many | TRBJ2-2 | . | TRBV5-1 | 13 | CASRARNTGELFF | TGCGCCTCACGGGCCAGGAACACCGGGGAGCTGTTTTTT
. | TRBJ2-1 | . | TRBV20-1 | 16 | CSARRGTTLLYNEQFF | TGCAGTGCTAGAAGGGGGACTACCTTATTATACAATGAGCAGTTCTTC
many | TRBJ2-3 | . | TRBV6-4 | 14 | CASSDGTGLDTQYF | TGTGCCAGCAGTGACGGTACAGGGCTAGATACGCAGTATTTT
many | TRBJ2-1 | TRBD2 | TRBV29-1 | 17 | CSVEDRTKTSGSNEQFF | TGCAGCGTTGAAGATAGGACAAAAACTAGCGGGAGCAATGAGCAGTTCTTC
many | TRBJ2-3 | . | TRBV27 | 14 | CASSRGRETDTQYF | TGTGCCAGCAGCAGGGGCAGGGAAACAGATACGCAGTATTTT
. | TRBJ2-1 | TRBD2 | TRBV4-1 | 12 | CASSGGENEQFF | TGCGCCAGCTCGGGGGGGGAAAATGAGCAGTTCTTC
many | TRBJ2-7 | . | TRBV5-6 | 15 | CASSLGRGLSYEQYF | TGTGCCAGCAGCTTGGGGCGAGGTCTCTCCTACGAGCAGTACTTC
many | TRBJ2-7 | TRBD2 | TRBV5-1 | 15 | CASRPSGGRYYEQYF | TGCGCCAGCAGACCCTCGGGCGGGAGGTATTACGAGCAGTACTTC
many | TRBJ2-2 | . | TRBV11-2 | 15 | CASSLAAENTGELFF | TGTGCCAGCAGCTTAGCGGCGGAAAACACCGGGGAGCTGTTTTTT
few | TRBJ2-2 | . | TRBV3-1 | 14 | CASSQDLNTGELFF | TGTGCCAGCAGCCAAGACTTAAACACCGGGGAGCTGTTTTTT
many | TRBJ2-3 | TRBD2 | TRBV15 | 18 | CATSSARTSGKLGDTQYF | TGTGCCACCAGCAGCGCAAGGACTAGCGGGAAACTTGGGGATACGCAGTATTTT
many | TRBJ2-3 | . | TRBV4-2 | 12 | CASSAPGDTQYF | TGTGCCAGCAGCGCCCCGGGGGATACGCAGTATTTT